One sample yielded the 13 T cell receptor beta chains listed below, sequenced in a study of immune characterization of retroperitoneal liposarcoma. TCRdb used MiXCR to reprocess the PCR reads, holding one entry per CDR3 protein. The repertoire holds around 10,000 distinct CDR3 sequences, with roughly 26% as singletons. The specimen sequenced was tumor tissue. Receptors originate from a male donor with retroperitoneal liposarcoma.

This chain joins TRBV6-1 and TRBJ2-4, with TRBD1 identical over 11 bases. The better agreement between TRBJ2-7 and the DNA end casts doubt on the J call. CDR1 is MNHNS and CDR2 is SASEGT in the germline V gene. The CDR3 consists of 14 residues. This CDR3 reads CASSRDRGAYEQYF. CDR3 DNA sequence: TGTGCCAGCAGTAGGGACAGGGGGGCCTACGAGCAGTACTTC.

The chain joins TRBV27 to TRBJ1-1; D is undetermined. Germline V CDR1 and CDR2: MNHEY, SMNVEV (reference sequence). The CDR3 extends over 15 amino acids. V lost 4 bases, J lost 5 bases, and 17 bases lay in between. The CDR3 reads CASSSTDWGLTEAFF. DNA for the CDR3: TGTGCCAGCAGTTCAACCGACTGGGGTTTGACTGAAGCTTTCTTT.

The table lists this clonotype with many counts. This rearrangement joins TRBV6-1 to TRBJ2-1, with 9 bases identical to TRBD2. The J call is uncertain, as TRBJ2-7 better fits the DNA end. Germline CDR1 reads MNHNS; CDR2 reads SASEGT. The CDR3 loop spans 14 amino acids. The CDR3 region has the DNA TGTGCCAGCAGTACTAGCGGGCTAGGGAATGAGCAGTACTTC. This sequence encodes CASSTSGLGNEQYF.

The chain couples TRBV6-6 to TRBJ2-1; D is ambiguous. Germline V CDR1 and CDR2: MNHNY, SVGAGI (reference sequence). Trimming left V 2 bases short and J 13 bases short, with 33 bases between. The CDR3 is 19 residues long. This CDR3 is CASSYAIWVARRYQETQFF. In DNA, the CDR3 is TGTGCCAGCAGTTACGCCATATGGGTGGCTAGACGGTACCAAGAGACCCAGTTCTTC.

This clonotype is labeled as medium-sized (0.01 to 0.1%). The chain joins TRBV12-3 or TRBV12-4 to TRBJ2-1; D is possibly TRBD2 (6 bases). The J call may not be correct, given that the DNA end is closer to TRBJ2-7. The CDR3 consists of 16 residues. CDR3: CASSSFSGLSYNEQYF. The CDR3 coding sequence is TGTGCCAGCAGTAGCTTTAGCGGCCTCTCCTACAATGAGCAGTACTTC.

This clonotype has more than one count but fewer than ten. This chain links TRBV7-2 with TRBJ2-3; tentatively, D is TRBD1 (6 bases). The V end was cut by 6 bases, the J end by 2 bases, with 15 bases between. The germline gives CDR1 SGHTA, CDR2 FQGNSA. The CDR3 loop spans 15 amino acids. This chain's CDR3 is CASSYRAVSTDTQYF. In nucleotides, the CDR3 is TGTGCCAGCAGTTACAGGGCGGTTTCCACAGATACGCAGTATTTT.

The chain's CDR3 is CASSLVVAGDEQYF. Here the CDR3 DNA reads TGTGCCAGCAGCTTAGTCGTAGCGGGAGACGAGCAGTACTTC. This chain joins TRBV11-2 and TRBJ2-1; 9 bases match TRBD2. Judging by the DNA end, TRBJ2-7 fits better; the J call may be wrong. This CDR3 spans 14 amino acids. Per germline, CDR1 SGHAT and CDR2 FQNNGV.

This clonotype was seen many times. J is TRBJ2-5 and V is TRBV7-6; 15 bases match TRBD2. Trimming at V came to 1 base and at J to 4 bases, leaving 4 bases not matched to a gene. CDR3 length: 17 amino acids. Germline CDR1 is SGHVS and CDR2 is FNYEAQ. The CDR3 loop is CASSLGTSGRARETQYF. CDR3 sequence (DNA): TGTGCCAGCAGCTTAGGGACTAGCGGGAGGGCGCGAGAGACCCAGTACTTC.

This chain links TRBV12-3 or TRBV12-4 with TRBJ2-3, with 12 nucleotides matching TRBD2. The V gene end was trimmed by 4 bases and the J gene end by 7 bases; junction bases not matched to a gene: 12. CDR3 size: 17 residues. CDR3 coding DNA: TGTGCCAGCAGTTCCGTCGGACTAGCGGGGCTTTTCTATACGCAGTATTTT. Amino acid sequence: CASSSVGLAGLFYTQYF.

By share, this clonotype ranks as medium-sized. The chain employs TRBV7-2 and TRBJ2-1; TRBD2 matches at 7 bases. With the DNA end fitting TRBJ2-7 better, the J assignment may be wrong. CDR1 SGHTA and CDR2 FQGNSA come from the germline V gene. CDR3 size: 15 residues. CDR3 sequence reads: CASSLSSGDHNEQYF. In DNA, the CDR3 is TGTGCCAGCAGCTTATCTAGCGGAGACCACAATGAGCAGTACTTC.

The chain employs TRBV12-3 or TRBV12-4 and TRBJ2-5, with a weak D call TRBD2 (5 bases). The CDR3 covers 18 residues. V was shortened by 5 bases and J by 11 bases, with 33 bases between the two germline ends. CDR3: CASSPSYLGRRSYNEQYF. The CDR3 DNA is TGTGCCAGCAGTCCCTCTTATTTGGGAAGGAGGTCCTACAATGAGCAGTACTTC.

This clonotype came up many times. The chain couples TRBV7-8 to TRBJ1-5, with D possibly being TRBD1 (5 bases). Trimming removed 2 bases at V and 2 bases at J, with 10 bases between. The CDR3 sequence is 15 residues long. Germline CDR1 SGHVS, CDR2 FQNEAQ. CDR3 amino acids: CASSLRWGGNQPQHF. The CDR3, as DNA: TGTGCCAGCAGCTTAAGGTGGGGGGGCAATCAGCCCCAGCATTTT.

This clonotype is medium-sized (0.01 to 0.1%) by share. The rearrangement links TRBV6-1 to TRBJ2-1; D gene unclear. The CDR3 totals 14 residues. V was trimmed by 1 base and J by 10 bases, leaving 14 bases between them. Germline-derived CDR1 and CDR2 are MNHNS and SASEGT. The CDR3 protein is CASSEEYGTYEQFF. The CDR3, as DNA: TGTGCCAGCAGTGAAGAGTACGGAACCTACGAGCAGTTCTTC.